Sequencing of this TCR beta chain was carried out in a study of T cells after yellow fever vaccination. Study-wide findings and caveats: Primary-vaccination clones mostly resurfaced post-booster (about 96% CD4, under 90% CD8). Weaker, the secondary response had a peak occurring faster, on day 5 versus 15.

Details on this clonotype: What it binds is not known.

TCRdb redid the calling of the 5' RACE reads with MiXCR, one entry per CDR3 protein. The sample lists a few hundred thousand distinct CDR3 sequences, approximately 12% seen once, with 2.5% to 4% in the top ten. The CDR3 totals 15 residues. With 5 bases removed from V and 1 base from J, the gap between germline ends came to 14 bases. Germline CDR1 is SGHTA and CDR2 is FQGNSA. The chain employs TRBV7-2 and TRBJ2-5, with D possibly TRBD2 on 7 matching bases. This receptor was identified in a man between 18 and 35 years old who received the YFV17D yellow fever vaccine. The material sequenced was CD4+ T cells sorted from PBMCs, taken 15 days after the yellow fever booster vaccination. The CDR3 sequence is CASSLRGGGQETQYF. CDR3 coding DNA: TGTGCCAGCAGCCTCAGAGGGGGGGGCCAAGAGACCCAGTACTTC.